The 32 T cell receptor beta chains given below trace back to one sample, sequenced in a study of T cell responses to AZD1222 COVID-19 vaccine. The repertoire was sequenced with immunoSEQ multiplex PCR; TCRdb's copy has only in-frame clones and lacks some. The repertoire holds approximately 94,000 clones, with around 90% as singletons. Source: peripheral blood, taken on day 0 of AZD1222 vaccination. The source of these receptors is an adult in good health.

The chain combines TRBV2 with TRBJ2-1; unclear D gene. From germline, CDR1 is SNHLY and CDR2 FYNNEI. Trimming removed 3 bases at V and 6 bases at J, with 6 bases between. CDR3 length equals 12 residues. In DNA form, the CDR3 reads TGTGCCAGCAGTGATGGGCCCAATGAGCAGTTCTTC. Protein: CASSDGPNEQFF.

The chain employs TRBV2 and TRBJ1-5; 7 bases agree with TRBD1. The V segment lost 6 bases and the J segment 6 bases; nucleotides outside the gene matches: 8. Germline-derived CDR1 and CDR2 are SNHLY and FYNNEI. The CDR3 loop spans 14 amino acids. The CDR3 nucleotides are TGTGCCAGCAGAGGAGGACAGGCGGGTCAGCCCCAGCATTTT. Protein: CASRGGQAGQPQHF.

The chain is built from TRBV6-5 and TRBJ2-5; the match to TRBD2 covers 8 bases. This CDR3 is built from 15 residues. V lost 6 bases to trimming and J lost 2 bases; unmatched junction nucleotides: 8. CDR1 and CDR2 (germline): MNHEY, SVGAGI. The CDR3 bases are TGTGCCAGCAGAGACACGGGACTAGTACAAGAGACCCAGTACTTC. It encodes CASRDTGLVQETQYF.

CDR3 sequence: CASGLQGVKTQYF. CDR3 nucleotide sequence: TGTGCCAGCGGACTACAGGGGGTAAAGACCCAGTACTTC. This chain uses TRBV2 with TRBJ2-5; the match to TRBD1 covers 8 bases. CDR1 is SNHLY, CDR2 FYNNEI, per germline. Trimming took 8 bases from V and 6 from J; bases not matched to a gene: 8. The CDR3 contains 13 residues.

This CDR3 reads CASSPDRGGQPQHF. The CDR3 coding sequence is TGTGCCAGCAGCCCGGACAGAGGAGGACAGCCCCAGCATTTT. V is TRBV6-5 and J is TRBJ1-5; possibly TRBD1 for D (6 bases). Germline assignment: CDR1 MNHEY and CDR2 SVGAGI. This CDR3 contains 14 residues. Trimming took 6 bases from V and 7 from J, leaving 16 bases between them.

The CDR3 DNA sequence: TGCGCCAGCAGCCACCCTCTCACAGATACGCAGTATTTT. The encoded protein is CASSHPLTDTQYF. V and J are TRBV4-1 and TRBJ2-3, with D hard to call. Germline V gives CDR1 MGHRA, CDR2 YSYEKL. Trimming stripped 3 bases from V and 2 bases from J, with 6 bases between. The CDR3 runs to 13 residues.

The rearrangement links TRBV20-1 to TRBJ1-1; D ambiguous. The CDR3 sequence is 11 residues long. Trimming took 8 bases from V and 7 from J, leaving 14 bases between them. Germline V gives CDR1 DFQATT, CDR2 SNEGSKA (reference sequence). Written as DNA, the CDR3 is TGCAGTCCCTCGAGATTCGATGAAGCTTTCTTT. The encoded protein is CSPSRFDEAFF.

The DNA for the CDR3 is TGTGCCAGCAGAAAGAGAGATCCAACTAATGAAAAACTGTTTTTT. As protein: CASRKRDPTNEKLFF. V and J are TRBV6-5 and TRBJ1-4, with D uncertain. This CDR3 has 15 amino acids. Trimming removed 6 bases at V and 0 bases at J, with 11 bases between. Germline loops: CDR1 MNHEY, CDR2 SVGAGI.

The rearrangement uses TRBV6-4 and TRBJ2-1; TRBD2 matches 15 bases. The CDR3 runs 18 residues. In germline, CDR1 is MRHNA, CDR2 SNTAGT. With 2 bases clipped from V and 10 bases from J, the junction kept 12 bases outside the gene matches. CDR3: CASSDPPGLAGGPNEQFF. The CDR3 coding sequence is TGTGCCAGCAGTGACCCGCCGGGACTAGCGGGAGGCCCAAACGAGCAGTTCTTC.

J is TRBJ2-1 and V is TRBV14, with a weak D call TRBD1 (5 bases). This CDR3 is built from 16 residues. Trimming pared 4 bases from V and 2 bases from J, leaving 15 bases between. Germline CDR1 SGHDN, CDR2 FVKESK. This CDR3 reads CASSPPGVGAYNEQFF. The CDR3, as DNA: TGTGCCAGCAGCCCGCCCGGAGTAGGGGCCTACAATGAGCAGTTCTTC.

The gene calls are TRBV28 and TRBJ1-3, with unresolved D. The CDR3 length is 16 residues. The V gene lost 10 bases and the J gene lost 2 bases, with 21 bases spanning the gap. Germline V gives CDR1 MDHEN, CDR2 SYDVKM. CDR3 loop: CATKLSIPDTGNTIYF. The CDR3 DNA follows: TGTGCCACCAAGCTTAGTATCCCTGATACTGGAAACACCATATATTTT.

V and J are TRBV5-1 and TRBJ2-1, with D possibly TRBD2 on 6 matching bases. The CDR3 extends over 15 amino acids. Germline values: CDR1 SGHRS, CDR2 YFSETQ. The V gene lost 0 bases and the J gene lost 10 bases, with 17 bases spanning the gap. Here the CDR3 reads CASSLVGAGIEEQFF. CDR3 sequence (DNA): TGCGCCAGCAGCTTGGTTGGGGCGGGAATAGAAGAGCAGTTCTTC.

The chain uses TRBV12-3 or TRBV12-4 and TRBJ1-1; tentatively, D is TRBD1 (5 bases). CDR3 length: 12 amino acids. Trimming pared 8 bases from V and 5 bases from J, leaving 12 bases between. The CDR3 DNA reads TGTGCCAGCCGGTGGGGGGTAACTGAAGCTTTCTTT. Its translation is CASRWGVTEAFF.

The chain combines TRBV27 with TRBJ2-7; D ambiguous. The CDR3 covers 16 residues. V was pared by 3 bases and J by 1 base, with 16 bases between. Germline loops: CDR1 MNHEY, CDR2 SMNVEV (reference sequence). CDR3 in amino acids: CASSFRGYSGSYEQYF. The CDR3 DNA sequence: TGTGCCAGCAGTTTTCGCGGCTACAGTGGGTCCTACGAGCAGTACTTC.

A single count supports this clone. The chain carries TRBV21-1 and TRBJ2-2; no DNA check was done on the table's D call, TRBD1. TRBV21-1 is a pseudogene segment. The CDR3 sequence is 16 residues long. The CDR3 sequence: CASSAAGQGDSGELFF. The CDR3 DNA reads TGTGCCAGCAGCGCGGCCGGACAGGGAGATTCCGGGGAGCTGTTTTTT.

The chain recombines TRBV15 with TRBJ2-7; 12 nucleotides agree with TRBD2. CDR1 LNHNV and CDR2 YYDKDF come from the germline V gene (reference sequence). J gave up 7 bases and V 0 bases, and 1 base lay outside the gene matches. The CDR3 runs to 14 residues. Written as DNA, the CDR3 is TGTGCCACCAGCAGAGATCTAGCGGGAGGGGAGCAGTACTTC. Amino acid sequence: CATSRDLAGGEQYF.

This clone has only one observation. The chain has TRBV20-1 and TRBJ1-5, with no clear D. CDR1 and CDR2 from the germline V gene are DFQATT and SNEGSKA (reference sequence). Deletions cut 3 bases from V and 8 bases from J, with 11 bases between. The CDR3 sequence is 12 residues long. This chain's CDR3 is CSASERFEPQHF. Written as DNA, the CDR3 is TGCAGTGCTAGTGAAAGGTTCGAGCCCCAGCATTTT.

This rearrangement joins TRBV2 to TRBJ1-1; D is possibly TRBD1 (5 bases). V was trimmed by 3 bases and J by 0 bases, leaving 8 bases between them. The CDR3 is 14 residues long. Germline V gene sequence: CDR1 SNHLY, CDR2 FYNNEI. CDR3 protein: CASSDRVMNTEAFF. The DNA for the CDR3 is TGTGCCAGCAGTGACAGGGTCATGAACACTGAAGCTTTCTTT.

The chain has TRBV27 and TRBJ1-1; possible D gene TRBD1, 6 bases. The CDR3 contains 15 residues. Germline CDR1 reads MNHEY; CDR2 reads SMNVEV (reference sequence). V was trimmed by 1 base and J by 3 bases, leaving 12 bases between them. The CDR3 coding sequence is TGTGCCAGCAGTTTATGGGGGGCTGGGGACACTGAAGCTTTCTTT. This sequence encodes CASSLWGAGDTEAFF.

The chain's CDR3 is CASRLRLWVLEQYF. DNA of the CDR3: TGTGCCAGCAGGTTACGTCTGTGGGTATTAGAGCAGTACTTC. The chain employs TRBV6-5 and TRBJ2-7; D is undetermined. Looked up from germline, CDR1 is MNHEY and CDR2 is SVGAGI. Trimming pared 6 bases from V and 7 bases from J, leaving 19 bases between. The CDR3 loop spans 14 amino acids.

V gene TRBV10-3 combines with J gene TRBJ2-2, with D unresolved. Trimming pared 0 bases from V and 2 bases from J, leaving 7 bases between. The germline V gene has CDR1 ENHRY and CDR2 SYGVKD. The CDR3 contains 15 residues. For the CDR3, the DNA is TGTGCCATCAGTGAGTCGGTGAGAAACACCGGGGAGCTGTTTTTT. Protein: CAISESVRNTGELFF.

This chain uses TRBV2 with TRBJ2-5; 11 bases are a match to TRBD2. The germline V gene encodes CDR1 SNHLY and CDR2 FYNNEI. There are 13 residues in the CDR3. V lost 7 bases to trimming and J lost 13 bases; unmatched junction nucleotides: 11. In nucleotides, the CDR3 is TGTGCCAGCATCCTTGGGGGACTAGCGGCCGGGTACTTC. It encodes CASILGGLAAGYF. The full variable domain, rest sourced from reference TRBV2 and TRBJ2-5, is EPEVTQTPSHQVTQMGQEVILRCVPISNHLYFYWYRQILGQKVEFLVSFYNNEISEKSEIFDDQFSVERPDGSNFTLKIRSTKLEDSAMYFCASILGGLAAGYFGPGTRLLVL.

This chain joins TRBV6-2 or TRBV6-3 and TRBJ2-2, with unresolved D. Germline CDR1 is MNHEY and CDR2 is SVGEGT. V was cut by 0 bases and J by 3 bases, with 8 bases left in between. The CDR3 runs 15 residues. CDR3 nucleotide sequence: TGTGCCAGCAGTTACTCGATAACTTACACCGGGGAGCTGTTTTTT. As protein: CASSYSITYTGELFF.

The rearrangement uses TRBV7-9 and TRBJ1-2; possible D gene TRBD1, 6 bases. Trimming took off 5 bases at V and 4 bases at J, with 17 bases between the two ends. The CDR3 contains 15 residues. The V gene's germline CDR1 is SEHNR and CDR2 FQNEAQ (reference sequence). The CDR3 DNA reads as TGTGCCAGCAGCGAATCATCGGGGACAAGCTATGGCTACACCTTC. Protein: CASSESSGTSYGYTF.

The V call is TRBV4-1, the J call TRBJ1-1; D is unclear. With 1 base removed from V and 4 bases from J, the gap between germline ends came to 16 bases. CDR3 length equals 16 residues. The V gene's germline CDR1 is MGHRA and CDR2 YSYEKL. DNA for the CDR3: TGCGCCAGCAGCCAAGGGGGTTCGGGTCAAAGCACTGAAGCTTTCTTT. Amino acids: CASSQGGSGQSTEAFF.

This chain links TRBV10-3 with TRBJ2-7; D ambiguous. The V and J ends lost 2 bases and 4 bases respectively, with 15 bases between them. The CDR3 is made up of 15 amino acids. Per the germline V gene, CDR1 is ENHRY and CDR2 is SYGVKD. The DNA of the CDR3 is TGTGCCATCAGTGAGGCATCTAGGTTGCGTTACGAGCAGTACTTC. Its protein product is CAISEASRLRYEQYF.

The chain couples TRBV29-1 to TRBJ2-3, with D unresolved. This CDR3 spans 12 amino acids. Germline-derived CDR1 and CDR2 are SQVTM and ANQGSEA. The germline V and J ends were trimmed by 3 bases and 4 bases, with 8 bases remaining between them. The CDR3 coding sequence is TGCAGCGTTGAGATTAATCCAGATACGCAGTATTTT. This codes for CSVEINPDTQYF.

V and J are TRBV11-3 and TRBJ1-5; a weak D match, TRBD1 (5 bases). This CDR3 is 14 amino acids long. CDR1 is SGHNT, CDR2 YENEEA, per germline. V was trimmed by 10 bases and J by 0 bases, leaving 13 bases between them. CDR3 bases: TGTGCCATAACAGGAAGAAATAGCAATCAGCCCCAGCATTTT. Residues: CAITGRNSNQPQHF.

This sequence joins TRBV27 and TRBJ1-3; no firm D call. Trimming stripped 2 bases from V and 15 bases from J, with 11 bases between. The CDR3 is 11 amino acids. Germline CDR1 is MNHEY and CDR2 is SMNVEV (reference sequence). The CDR3 sequence is CASSLENLRYF. The CDR3 nucleotides read TGTGCCAGCAGTTTAGAAAACCTAAGATATTTT.

CDR3 coding DNA: TGTGCCAGTACCACCGGGACCGCCCCCTACGAGCAGTACTTC. This gives the protein CASTTGTAPYEQYF. This rearrangement joins TRBV19 to TRBJ2-7; tentatively, D is TRBD1 or TRBD2 (5 bases each). Germline V gives CDR1 LNHDA, CDR2 SQIVND (reference sequence). V lost 7 bases, J lost 2 bases, and 15 bases lay in between. The CDR3 totals 14 residues.

The chain has TRBV7-2 and TRBJ2-1; 9 bases match TRBD2. CDR3 length equals 18 residues. Germline CDR1 SGHTA, CDR2 FQGNSA. Trimming at V came to 5 bases and at J to 2 bases, leaving 13 bases not matched to a gene. The CDR3 DNA reads as TGTGCCAGCAGCCCCGTGATAGCGGGAGTGATCCCCTACAATGAGCAGTTCTTC. Amino acids: CASSPVIAGVIPYNEQFF. The whole variable domain, remainder taken from reference TRBV7-2 and TRBJ2-1, is GAGVSQSPSNKVTEKGKDVELRCDPISGHTALYWYRQSLGQGLEFLIYFQGNSAPDKSGLPSDRFSAERTGGSVSTLTIQRTQQEDSAVYLCASSPVIAGVIPYNEQFFGPGTRLTVL.

V gene TRBV7-9 combines with J gene TRBJ1-5; no clear D. The CDR3 covers 17 residues. Germline lookup yields CDR1 SEHNR and CDR2 FQNEAQ (reference sequence). Trimming pared 2 bases from V and 2 bases from J, leaving 16 bases between. CDR3 nucleotide sequence: TGTGCCAGCAGCTTAAAATTCGGGGAGGATGGCAATCAGCCCCAGCATTTT. It is translated as CASSLKFGEDGNQPQHF.